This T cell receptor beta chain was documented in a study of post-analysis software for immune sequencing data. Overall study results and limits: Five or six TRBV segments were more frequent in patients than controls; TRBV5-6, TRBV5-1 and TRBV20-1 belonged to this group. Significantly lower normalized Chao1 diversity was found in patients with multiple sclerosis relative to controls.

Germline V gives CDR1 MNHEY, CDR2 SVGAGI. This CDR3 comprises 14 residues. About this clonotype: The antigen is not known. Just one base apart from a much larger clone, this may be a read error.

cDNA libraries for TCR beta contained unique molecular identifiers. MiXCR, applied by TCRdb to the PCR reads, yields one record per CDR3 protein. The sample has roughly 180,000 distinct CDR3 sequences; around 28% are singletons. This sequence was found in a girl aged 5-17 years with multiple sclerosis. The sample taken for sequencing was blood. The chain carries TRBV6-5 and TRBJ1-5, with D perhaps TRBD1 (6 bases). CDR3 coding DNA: TGTGCCAGCAGAAGGGGGTTGGGAAATCGGCCCCAGCATTTT. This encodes CASRRGLGNRPQHF.